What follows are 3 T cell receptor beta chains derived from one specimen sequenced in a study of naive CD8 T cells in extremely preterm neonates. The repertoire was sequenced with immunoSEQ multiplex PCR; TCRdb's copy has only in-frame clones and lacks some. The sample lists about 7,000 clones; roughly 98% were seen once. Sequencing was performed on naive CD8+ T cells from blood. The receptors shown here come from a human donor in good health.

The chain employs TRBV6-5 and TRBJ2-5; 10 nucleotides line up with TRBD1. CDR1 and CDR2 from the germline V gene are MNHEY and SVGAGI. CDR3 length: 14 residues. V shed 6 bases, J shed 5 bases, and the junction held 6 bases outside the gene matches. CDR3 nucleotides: TGTGCCAGCAGGCCGGGACAGGGGAGGGAGACCCAGTACTTC. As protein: CASRPGQGRETQYF.

In DNA, the CDR3 is TGCGCCAGCAGCCAAGGCTGGACAGGGGGTATAGTCGGCTATGGCTACACCTTC. Translation: CASSQGWTGGIVGYGYTF. V usage is TRBV4-1 and J usage is TRBJ1-2, with 10 positions matching TRBD1. CDR3 size: 18 residues. CDR1 MGHRA and CDR2 YSYEKL come from the germline V gene. The ends lost 1 base at V and 4 bases at J; junction bases unmatched: 12.

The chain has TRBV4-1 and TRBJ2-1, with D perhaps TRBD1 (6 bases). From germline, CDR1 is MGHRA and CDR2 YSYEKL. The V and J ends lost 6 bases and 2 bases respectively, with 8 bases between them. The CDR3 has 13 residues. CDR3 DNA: TGCGCCAGCAGTAGGACAGCCTACAATGAGCAGTTCTTC. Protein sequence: CASSRTAYNEQFF.